This T cell receptor beta chain originates from a study of blood T cells in healthy people across ages (dated by TCRdb to the mid-2010s). General notes on the study: Template switching captured roughly one uniquely barcoded TCR beta cDNA molecule per two T cells in model experiments. To avoid experimental bias, donors of different ages were randomly spread across the sequencing lanes. For two donors (one aged 18 to 30 and one aged 80 or older), the study analyzed two additional independent replicas of 1 million unique cDNA reads from the same blood draw. The study measured age-related changes in TCR beta repertoire diversity using deep sequencing normalized with unique cDNA molecular identifiers. The donors were divided into four age groups: young (average around 16 years), middle-aged (about 41), aged (roughly 66) and long-lived (roughly 88).

The germline ends are 14 bases apart after V is trimmed by 8 bases and J by 2 bases. Reading from cysteine to phenylalanine, the CDR3 counts 13 amino acids. Just the 39-base CDR3 DNA is kept, in frame starting at base 1. According to the germline V gene, CDR1 reads SQVTM and CDR2 reads ANQGSEA. The method was 5' RACE. Sequenced using an Illumina HiSeq 2500. A second PCR of about 6 to 11 cycles was run with a J-beta primer mix and a sample-barcoded 5' primer. Each TCR beta cDNA molecule received a unique molecular identifier from a template-switch 5' adaptor carrying 12 random nucleotides. At least 2.5 million CDR3-containing paired-end reads were obtained from each sample. All of the RNA was converted into first-strand cDNA using the Mint cDNA synthesis kit, with a TRBC-specific oligonucleotide serving as the primer. After uracil-DNA glycosylase treatment, a first 18-cycle PCR used universal primers M1SS and BC2_uni_R on all cDNA. From the authors' description of their analysis: For normalization, 1 million high-quality reads, each with a distinct molecular identifier, were randomly selected from each sample. Reads sharing molecular identifiers were discarded rather than binned into consensus sequences. CDR3 identification, clonotype clustering and error correction used MiTCR with a Q25 quality threshold and the strictest error-elimination algorithm. A nonparametric unseen species model with Euler transformation was used to estimate lower-bound total TCR beta diversity. TCRdb reprocessed the public reads (quality trimming at Q25 with fastp, clone calling with MiXCR) and kept in-frame beta chains. Each CDR3 protein gets just one entry, which takes the most common genes and DNA from the rows behind it. The V and J calls follow TCRdb's processing rather than the paper's. This sample lists about 680,000 distinct CDR3 sequences; 45% to 50% were detected once. Of the sample, around 32% is held by the ten largest clones.

Systemically healthy Caucasian individuals from Russia, over 30 in total and aged about 6 to 100 years, were included as donors. About 10 milliliters of peripheral blood were collected from each donor into EDTA-treated Vacutainer tubes. Ficoll-Paque density-gradient centrifugation was used to isolate PBMCs, with at least 6.5 million per sample. Trizol reagent was used to extract total RNA from PBMCs, with at least 5 micrograms per sample. For every donor, an aliquot of PBMCs went through flow cytometry to measure the percentages of naive CD45RAhigh/CD27high T cells. The paper as a whole reports these results and caveats: Observed TCR beta diversity correlated strongly with the percentage of naive T cells measured by flow cytometry. As age increased, observed TCR beta diversity per million T cells dropped in a roughly linear way, and a significant reduction was already evident by age around 41. The CMV infection status of donors was not known, potentially confounding age-related changes in expanded clonotypes. Compared with the aged group, the long-lived group had more naive CD4+ T cells, fewer expanded clones and increased TCR diversity, suggesting age selection. Total diversity estimates from one million sequenced T cells were considered lower bounds and underestimates. Conclusive comparison of naive and antigen-experienced compartments was prevented by the profiling of bulk unsorted PBMCs.

This clonotype was counted only a few times. The specificity of this receptor is unknown. Base qualities are missing; no much larger clone stands one base away. The clonotype originates from a woman in her fifties or sixties in good health. Recombination linked TRBV29-1 to TRBJ2-3; the D gene is unclear. Sample: blood. The sequence in DNA is TGCAGCATCCCGGCTTCCCACACAGATACGCAGTATTTT. Its coded protein is CSIPASHTDTQYF.